Each of the 13 T cell receptor beta chains below was sequenced from the same sample in a study of technical replicates of blood from several donors. The table came from immunoSEQ multiplex PCR; TCRdb's copy has only in-frame clones and leaves some out. Of roughly 83,000 clones listed, around nine tenths are singletons. Material: T cells isolated from PBMCs. The source is a human donor in good health.

J is TRBJ2-7 and V is TRBV28, with no clear D. Per germline, CDR1 MDHEN and CDR2 SYDVKM. The ends were cut back, 7 bases at V and 9 bases at J, with 13 bases in the middle. The CDR3 is made up of 11 amino acids. In DNA, the CDR3 is TGTGCCAGCACGCAGTCTGCGGTGCAGTACTTC. It codes for CASTQSAVQYF. Using reference TRBV28 and TRBJ2-7 for the parts outside the CDR3, the full variable domain is DVKVTQSSRYLVKRTGEKVFLECVQDMDHENMFWYRQDPGLGLRLIYFSYDVKMKEKGDIPEGYSVSREKKERFSLILESASTNQTSMYLCASTQSAVQYFGPGTRLTVT.

This sequence joins TRBV7-8 and TRBJ1-5, with D tentatively TRBD1 (5 bases). Germline CDR1 is SGHVS and CDR2 is FQNEAQ. Trimming left V 4 bases short and J 1 base short, with 11 bases between. The CDR3 has 15 residues. The DNA of the CDR3 is TGTGCCAGCAGCTCCCAGGGAAACAGCAATCAGCCCCAGCATTTT. This gives the protein CASSSQGNSNQPQHF.

This clone appeared a single time. The J gene is TRBJ1-5, the V gene TRBV27; no reliable D call. Trimming shortened V by 4 bases and J by 0 bases, and 7 bases separated the two germline ends. The CDR3 totals 14 residues. The germline CDR1 and CDR2 sequences are MNHEY and SMNVEV (reference sequence). CDR3 loop: CASSSVDSNQPQHF. Written as DNA, the CDR3 is TGTGCCAGCAGTTCGGTCGATAGCAATCAGCCCCAGCATTTT.

The chain couples TRBV4-2 to TRBJ2-2; 10 positions agree with TRBD2. The CDR3 has 16 residues. V lost 0 bases to trimming and J lost 6 bases; unmatched junction nucleotides: 4. Germline V gene lookup returns CDR1 LGHNA and CDR2 YNFKEQ. The DNA for the CDR3 is TGTGCCAGCAGCCAAGACGTCCTAGCGGGAGCCGGGGAGCTGTTTTTT. The encoded protein is CASSQDVLAGAGELFF.

This clone was seen just once. The V gene is TRBV6-1, the J gene TRBJ1-5, with D tentatively TRBD1 (6 bases). This CDR3 spans 15 amino acids. V lost 8 bases and J 0 bases, leaving 14 bases between the germline ends. Germline values: CDR1 MNHNS, CDR2 SASEGT. The CDR3, as DNA: TGTGCCAGCGAACGGACAGCACTTAGCAATCAGCCCCAGCATTTT. Amino acid sequence: CASERTALSNQPQHF.

This clone was picked up one time. The chain carries TRBV6-5 and TRBJ2-2; TRBD1 aligns across 8 bases. The CDR3 consists of 15 residues. The V and J ends lost 5 bases and 4 bases, in that order; junction bases with no gene match: 6. CDR1 and CDR2 from the germline V gene are MNHEY and SVGAGI. The CDR3 DNA reads as TGTGCCAGCAGTATCGAACAGGGGGGCACCGGGGAGCTGTTTTTT. It specifies CASSIEQGGTGELFF.

This chain joins TRBV2 and TRBJ2-1; 14 bases fit TRBD2. Trimming cost V 6 bases and J 8 bases; bases outside gene matches: 6. Germline loops: CDR1 SNHLY, CDR2 FYNNEI. The CDR3 has 15 amino acids. The CDR3 DNA sequence: TGTGCCAGCAGACCGGGACTAGCGGGAGCATATGAGCAGTTCTTC. Translated: CASRPGLAGAYEQFF.

The rearrangement uses TRBV4-2 and TRBJ2-1, with D perhaps TRBD2 (6 bases). This CDR3 spans 16 amino acids. CDR1 is LGHNA and CDR2 is YNFKEQ in the germline V gene. Trimming removed 0 bases at V and 0 bases at J, with 9 bases between. CDR3 sequence reads: CASSQDAGTSYNEQFF. The CDR3 DNA follows: TGTGCCAGCAGCCAAGATGCGGGAACCTCCTACAATGAGCAGTTCTTC.

The rearrangement links TRBV19 to TRBJ1-2, with TRBD1 matching 7 bases. Germline values: CDR1 LNHDA, CDR2 SQIVND (reference sequence). The CDR3 contains 14 residues. After removal of 6 bases from V and 7 bases from J, the junction contained 11 bases not matched to a gene. CDR3 protein: CASSPAGTVLGYTF. Here the CDR3 DNA reads TGTGCCAGTAGCCCGGCCGGGACAGTACTTGGCTACACCTTC.

The CDR3 region is CASSPLELSGNTIYF. The CDR3 DNA is TGTGCCAGCTCACCACTAGAGCTCTCTGGAAACACCATATATTTT. The chain couples TRBV18 to TRBJ1-3, with D unclear. The V gene's germline CDR1 is KGHSH and CDR2 LQKENI. This CDR3 region has 15 residues. Trimming removed 1 base at V and 0 bases at J, with 7 bases between.

CDR3 residues: CASSELGLADYNEQFF. The CDR3 bases are TGCGCCAGCAGTGAGCTGGGACTAGCGGATTACAATGAGCAGTTCTTC. The chain uses TRBV10-2 and TRBJ2-1, with TRBD2 identical over 11 bases. The CDR3 runs to 16 residues. The germline gives CDR1 WSHSY, CDR2 SAAADI. V was pared by 2 bases and J by 4 bases, with 4 bases of the junction left unmatched.

V usage is TRBV18 and J usage is TRBJ1-1, with TRBD1 identical over 8 bases. CDR3 length: 13 amino acids. Germline V gene sequence: CDR1 KGHSH, CDR2 LQKENI. Trimming took 2 bases from V and 7 from J; bases not matched to a gene: 3. The CDR3 region is CASSPWDRLEAFF. CDR3 bases: TGTGCCAGCTCACCATGGGACAGGCTTGAAGCTTTCTTT.

The chain carries TRBV7-9 and TRBJ1-2; 9 nucleotides match TRBD1. After removal of 5 bases from V and 3 bases from J, the junction contained 7 bases not matched to a gene. The CDR3 extends over 15 amino acids. Germline loops: CDR1 SEHNR, CDR2 FQNEAQ (reference sequence). This chain's CDR3 is CASSRGTGLDYGYTF. The CDR3 bases are TGTGCCAGCAGCCGGGGGACAGGGTTAGACTATGGCTACACCTTC.